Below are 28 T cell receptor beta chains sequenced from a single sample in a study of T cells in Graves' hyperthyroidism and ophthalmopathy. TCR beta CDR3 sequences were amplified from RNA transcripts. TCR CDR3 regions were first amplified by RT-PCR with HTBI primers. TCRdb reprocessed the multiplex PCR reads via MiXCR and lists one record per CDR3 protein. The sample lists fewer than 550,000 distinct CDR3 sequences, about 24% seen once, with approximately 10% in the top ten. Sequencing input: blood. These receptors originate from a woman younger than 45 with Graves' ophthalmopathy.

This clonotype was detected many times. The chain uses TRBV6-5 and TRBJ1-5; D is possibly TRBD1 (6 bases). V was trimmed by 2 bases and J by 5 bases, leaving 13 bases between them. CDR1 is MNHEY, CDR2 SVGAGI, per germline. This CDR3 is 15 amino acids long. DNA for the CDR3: TGTGCCAGCAGTTACGTTCGGGGGCCCGATCAGCCCCAGCATTTT. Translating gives CASSYVRGPDQPQHF.

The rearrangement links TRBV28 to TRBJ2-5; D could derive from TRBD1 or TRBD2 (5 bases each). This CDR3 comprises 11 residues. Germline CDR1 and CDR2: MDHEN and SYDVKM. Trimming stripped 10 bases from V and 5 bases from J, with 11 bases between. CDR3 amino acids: CATRGTETQYF. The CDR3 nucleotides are TGTGCCACCAGAGGGACGGAGACCCAGTACTTC.

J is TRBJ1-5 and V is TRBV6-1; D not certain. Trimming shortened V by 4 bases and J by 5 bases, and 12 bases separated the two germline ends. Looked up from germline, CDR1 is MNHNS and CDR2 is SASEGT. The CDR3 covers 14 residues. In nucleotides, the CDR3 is TGTGCCAGCAGTGGACGGAGACAAGATCAGCCCCAGCATTTT. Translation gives CASSGRRQDQPQHF.

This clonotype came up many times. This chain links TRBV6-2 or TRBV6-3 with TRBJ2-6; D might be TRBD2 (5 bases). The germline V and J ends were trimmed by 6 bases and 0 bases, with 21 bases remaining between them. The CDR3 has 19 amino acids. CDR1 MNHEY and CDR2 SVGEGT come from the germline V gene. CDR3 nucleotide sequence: TGTGCCAGCAGCCCTAAAGCGTGCGATCTAGCCTCTGGGGCCAACGTCCTGACTTTC. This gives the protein CASSPKACDLASGANVLTF.

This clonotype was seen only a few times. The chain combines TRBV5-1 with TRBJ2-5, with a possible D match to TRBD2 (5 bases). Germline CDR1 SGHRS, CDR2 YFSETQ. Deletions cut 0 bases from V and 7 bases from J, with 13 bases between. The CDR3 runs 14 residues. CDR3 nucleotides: TGCGCCAGCAGCTTGGAAGGTAGCCGGGGGACCCAGTACTTC. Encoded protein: CASSLEGSRGTQYF.

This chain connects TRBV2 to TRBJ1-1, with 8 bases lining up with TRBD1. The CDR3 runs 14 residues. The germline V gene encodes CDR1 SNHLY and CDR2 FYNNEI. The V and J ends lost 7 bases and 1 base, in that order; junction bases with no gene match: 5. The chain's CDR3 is CASNWGQANTEAFF. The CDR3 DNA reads TGTGCCAGCAATTGGGGACAGGCGAACACTGAAGCTTTCTTT.

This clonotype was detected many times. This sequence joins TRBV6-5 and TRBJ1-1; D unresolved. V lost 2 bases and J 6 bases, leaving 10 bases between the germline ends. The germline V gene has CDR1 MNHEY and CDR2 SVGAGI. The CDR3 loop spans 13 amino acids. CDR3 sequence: CASSYPSEAEAFF. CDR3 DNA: TGTGCCAGCAGTTACCCCTCAGAGGCTGAAGCTTTCTTT.

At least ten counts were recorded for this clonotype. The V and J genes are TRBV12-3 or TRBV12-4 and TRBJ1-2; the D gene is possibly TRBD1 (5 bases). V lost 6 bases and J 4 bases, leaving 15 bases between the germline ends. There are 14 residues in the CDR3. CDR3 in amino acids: CASSTLDGGYGYTF. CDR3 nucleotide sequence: TGTGCCAGCAGCACCCTCGACGGGGGCTATGGCTACACCTTC.

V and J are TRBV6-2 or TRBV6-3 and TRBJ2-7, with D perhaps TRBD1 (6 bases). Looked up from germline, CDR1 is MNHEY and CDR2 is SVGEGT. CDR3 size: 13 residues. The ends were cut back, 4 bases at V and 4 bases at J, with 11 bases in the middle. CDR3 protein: CASSWDTEYEQYF. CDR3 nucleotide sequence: TGTGCCAGCAGTTGGGACACCGAATACGAGCAGTACTTC.

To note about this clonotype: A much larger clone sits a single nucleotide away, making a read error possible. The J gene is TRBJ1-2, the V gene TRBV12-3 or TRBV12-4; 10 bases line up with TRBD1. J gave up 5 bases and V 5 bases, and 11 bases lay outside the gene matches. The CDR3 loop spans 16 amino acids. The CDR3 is CASSATGGSGLYGYTF. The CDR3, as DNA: TGTGCCAGCAGTGCGACAGGGGGCTCGGGGTTATATGGCTACACCTTC.

The CDR3, as DNA: TGCAGTGCTAGAGATGCGGTAGCGGGAGCTCAAGACGGCGAGCAGTACTTC. Protein: CSARDAVAGAQDGEQYF. This chain links TRBV20-1 with TRBJ2-7, with 9 positions matching TRBD2. The CDR3 spans 17 residues. V trimming: 0 bases; J trimming: 6 bases; junction bases outside the gene matches: 15. Germline assignment: CDR1 DFQATT and CDR2 SNEGSKA (reference sequence).

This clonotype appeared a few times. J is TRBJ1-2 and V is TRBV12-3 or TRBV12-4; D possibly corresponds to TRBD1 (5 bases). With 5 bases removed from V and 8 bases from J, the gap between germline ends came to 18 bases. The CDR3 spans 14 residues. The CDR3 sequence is CASSAVRGRGGYTF. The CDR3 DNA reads TGTGCCAGCAGTGCCGTTAGGGGAAGAGGGGGCTACACCTTC.

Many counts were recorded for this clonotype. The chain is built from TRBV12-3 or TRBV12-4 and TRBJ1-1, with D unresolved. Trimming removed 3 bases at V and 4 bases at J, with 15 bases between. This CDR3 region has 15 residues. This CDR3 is CASSFLGLWTTEAFF. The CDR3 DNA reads TGTGCCAGCAGTTTTCTCGGGTTGTGGACCACTGAAGCTTTCTTT.

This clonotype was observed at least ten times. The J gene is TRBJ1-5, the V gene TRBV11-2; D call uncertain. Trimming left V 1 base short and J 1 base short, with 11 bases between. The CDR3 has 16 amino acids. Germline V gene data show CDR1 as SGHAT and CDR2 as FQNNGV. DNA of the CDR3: TGTGCCAGCAGCTTAGTCGGAGGATCCAGCAATCAGCCCCAGCATTTT. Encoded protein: CASSLVGGSSNQPQHF.

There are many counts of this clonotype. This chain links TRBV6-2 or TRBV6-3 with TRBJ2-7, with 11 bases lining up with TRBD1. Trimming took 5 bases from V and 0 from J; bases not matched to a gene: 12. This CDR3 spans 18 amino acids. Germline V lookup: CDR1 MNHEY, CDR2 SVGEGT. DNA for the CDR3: TGTGCCAGCAGTCCGCCGAGGACAGGGGGCAGGAGCTCCTACGAGCAGTACTTC. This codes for CASSPPRTGGRSSYEQYF.

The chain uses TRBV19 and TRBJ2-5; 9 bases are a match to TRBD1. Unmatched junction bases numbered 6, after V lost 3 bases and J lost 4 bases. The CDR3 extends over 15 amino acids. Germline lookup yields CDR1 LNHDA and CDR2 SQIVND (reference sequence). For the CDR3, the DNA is TGTGCCAGTAGTATCCCCGGACAGGGGCTAGAGACCCAGTACTTC. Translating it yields CASSIPGQGLETQYF.

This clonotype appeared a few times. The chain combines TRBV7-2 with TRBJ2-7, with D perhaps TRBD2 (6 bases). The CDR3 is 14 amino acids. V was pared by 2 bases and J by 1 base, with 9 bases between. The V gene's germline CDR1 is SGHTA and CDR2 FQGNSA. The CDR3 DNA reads TGTGCCAGCAGCTTAAATAGCGGATCCTACGAGCAGTACTTC. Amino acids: CASSLNSGSYEQYF.

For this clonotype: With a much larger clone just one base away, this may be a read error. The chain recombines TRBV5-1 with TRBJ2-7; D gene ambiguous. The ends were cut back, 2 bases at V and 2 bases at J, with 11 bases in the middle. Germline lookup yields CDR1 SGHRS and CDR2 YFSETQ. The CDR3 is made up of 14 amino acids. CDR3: CASSFSQEPYEQYV. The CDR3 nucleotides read TGCGCCAGCAGCTTCTCACAAGAACCCTACGAGCAGTACGTC.

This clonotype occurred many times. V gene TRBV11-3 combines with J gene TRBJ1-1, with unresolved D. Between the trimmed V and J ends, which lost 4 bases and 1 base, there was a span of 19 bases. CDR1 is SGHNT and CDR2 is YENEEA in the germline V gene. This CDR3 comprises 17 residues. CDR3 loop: CASSSVKGRPENTEAFF. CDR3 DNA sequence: TGTGCCAGCAGCTCAGTGAAGGGCAGGCCTGAGAACACTGAAGCTTTCTTT.

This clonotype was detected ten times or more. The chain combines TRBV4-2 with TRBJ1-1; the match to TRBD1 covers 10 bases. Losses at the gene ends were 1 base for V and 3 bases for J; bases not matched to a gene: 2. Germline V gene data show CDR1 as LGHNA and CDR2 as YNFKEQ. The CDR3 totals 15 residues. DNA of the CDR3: TGTGCCAGCAGCCAAGTAGGGACAGGGGACACTGAAGCTTTCTTT. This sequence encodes CASSQVGTGDTEAFF.

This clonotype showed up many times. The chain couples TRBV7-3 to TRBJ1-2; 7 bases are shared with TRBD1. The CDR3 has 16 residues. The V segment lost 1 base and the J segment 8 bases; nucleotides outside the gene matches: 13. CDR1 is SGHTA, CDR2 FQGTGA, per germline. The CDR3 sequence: CASSLKTGTSFEGYTF. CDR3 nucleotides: TGTGCCAGCAGCTTAAAGACAGGGACAAGTTTCGAGGGCTACACCTTC. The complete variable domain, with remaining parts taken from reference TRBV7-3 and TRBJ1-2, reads GAGVSQTPSNKVTEKGKYVELRCDPISGHTALYWYRQSLGQGPEFLIYFQGTGAADDSGLPNDRFFAVRPEGSVSTLKIQRTERGDSAVYLCASSLKTGTSFEGYTFGSGTRLTVV.

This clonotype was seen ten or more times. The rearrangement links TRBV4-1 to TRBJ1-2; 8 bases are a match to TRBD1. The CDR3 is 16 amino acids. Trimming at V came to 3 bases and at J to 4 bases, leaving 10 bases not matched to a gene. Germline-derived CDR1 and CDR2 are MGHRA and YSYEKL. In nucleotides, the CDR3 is TGCGCCAGCAGCCACGCTGACAGGGGAGCCGCCTATGGCTACACCTTC. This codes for CASSHADRGAAYGYTF.

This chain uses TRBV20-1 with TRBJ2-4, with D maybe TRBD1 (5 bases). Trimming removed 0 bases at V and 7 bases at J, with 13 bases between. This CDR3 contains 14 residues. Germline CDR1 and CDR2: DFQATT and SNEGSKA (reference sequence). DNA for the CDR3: TGCAGTGCTAGAGATAGCAGGGTGGAGAACATTCAGTACTTC. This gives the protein CSARDSRVENIQYF.

This CDR3 is CASRPVGGQETQYF. In DNA form, the CDR3 reads TGTGCCAGCAGACCGGTGGGGGGCCAAGAGACCCAGTACTTC. The gene calls are TRBV6-4 and TRBJ2-5; D perhaps matches TRBD2 (6 bases). The germline gives CDR1 MRHNA, CDR2 SNTAGT. This CDR3 has 14 amino acids. Trimming removed 6 bases from V and 1 base from J, with 12 bases in between.

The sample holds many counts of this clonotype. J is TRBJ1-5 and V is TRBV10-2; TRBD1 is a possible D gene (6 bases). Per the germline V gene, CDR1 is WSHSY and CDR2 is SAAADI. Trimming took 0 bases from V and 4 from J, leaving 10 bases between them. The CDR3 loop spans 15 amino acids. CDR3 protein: CASSESLGGNQPQHF. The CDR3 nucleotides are TGCGCCAGCAGTGAGTCGCTAGGGGGTAATCAGCCCCAGCATTTT.

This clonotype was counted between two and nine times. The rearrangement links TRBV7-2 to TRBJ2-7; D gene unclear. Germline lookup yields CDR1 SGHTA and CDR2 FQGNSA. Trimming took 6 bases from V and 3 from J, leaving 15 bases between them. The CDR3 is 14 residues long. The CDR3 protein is CASSFSTQNYEQYF. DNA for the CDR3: TGTGCCAGCAGTTTTAGCACGCAGAACTACGAGCAGTACTTC.

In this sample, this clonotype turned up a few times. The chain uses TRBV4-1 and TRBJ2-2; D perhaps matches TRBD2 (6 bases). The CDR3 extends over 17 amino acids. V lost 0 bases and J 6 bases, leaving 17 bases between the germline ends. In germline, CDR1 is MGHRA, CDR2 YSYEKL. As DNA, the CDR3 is TGCGCCAGCAGCCAAGATCATTACGGGAGCCGTGCCGGGGAGCTGTTTTTT. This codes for CASSQDHYGSRAGELFF.

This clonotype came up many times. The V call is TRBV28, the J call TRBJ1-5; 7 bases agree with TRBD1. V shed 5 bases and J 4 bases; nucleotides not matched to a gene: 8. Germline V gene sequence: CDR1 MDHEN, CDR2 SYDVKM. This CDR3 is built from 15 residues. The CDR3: CASSPRDRRNQPQHF. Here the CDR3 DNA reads TGTGCCAGCAGTCCCCGGGACAGACGAAATCAGCCCCAGCATTTT.